These 17 T cell receptor beta chains originate from one sample sequenced in a study of radiotherapy plus CTLA-4 blockade in lung cancer. Repertoires were generated with immunoSEQ multiplex PCR, while TCRdb's copy carries only in-frame clones and drops some. The sample lists about 57,000 clones; approximately 79% were seen once. The source material was peripheral blood, sampled from a patient treated with radiotherapy plus ipilimumab. Source of these receptors: a human donor with non-small cell lung cancer who had a complete response to radiotherapy plus ipilimumab.

The chain recombines TRBV7-9 with TRBJ2-3; unclear D gene. The V end lost 7 bases, the J end lost 6 bases, and 8 bases lay between the germline ends. The CDR3 is made up of 11 amino acids. From germline, CDR1 is SEHNR and CDR2 FQNEAQ (reference sequence). CDR3 nucleotides: TGTGCCAGCATCCAAGCGGATACGCAGTATTTT. It translates to CASIQADTQYF.

The chain has TRBV9 and TRBJ1-2; D might be TRBD1 (6 bases). CDR3 length equals 14 residues. Trimming took 3 bases from V and 2 from J, leaving 11 bases between them. Germline CDR1 is SGDLS and CDR2 is YYNGEE. The CDR3 sequence is CASSARQENYGYTF. CDR3 coding DNA: TGTGCCAGCAGCGCACGACAGGAGAACTATGGCTACACCTTC.

The chain couples TRBV18 to TRBJ2-7, with 8 bases identical to TRBD1. Looked up from germline, CDR1 is KGHSH and CDR2 is LQKENI. The CDR3 has 16 residues. Unmatched junction bases numbered 11, after V lost 6 bases and J lost 1 base. The CDR3 DNA reads as TGTGCCAGCTCCTTACTACAGGGGGGAAGATCCTACGAGCAGTACGTC. Its translation: CASSLLQGGRSYEQYV.

The V call is TRBV18, the J call TRBJ1-3; D perhaps matches TRBD1 (6 bases). The CDR3 extends over 15 amino acids. The V end lost 3 bases, the J end lost 0 bases, and 9 bases lay between the germline ends. CDR1 KGHSH and CDR2 LQKENI come from the germline V gene. The CDR3 DNA follows: TGTGCCAGCTCACCCCAACAGGGCTCTGGAAACACCATATATTTT. Protein: CASSPQQGSGNTIYF.

This chain joins TRBV4-1 and TRBJ1-5; possibly TRBD1 for D (6 bases). CDR1 and CDR2 (germline): MGHRA, YSYEKL. V was pared by 4 bases and J by 7 bases, with 20 bases between. The CDR3 has 16 amino acids. DNA of the CDR3: TGCGCCAGCAGCCGGTCAGACAACAGGGACGACCAGCCCCAGCATTTT. Translated, it gives CASSRSDNRDDQPQHF.

The chain is built from TRBV19 and TRBJ2-1, with 11 bases that match TRBD2. The V segment lost 4 bases and the J segment 4 bases; nucleotides outside the gene matches: 3. CDR1 is LNHDA and CDR2 is SQIVND in the germline V gene (reference sequence). This CDR3 is built from 15 residues. In DNA form, the CDR3 reads TGTGCCAGTAGTACACTAGCGGGGGCGTACAATGAGCAGTTCTTC. Amino acids: CASSTLAGAYNEQFF. The full variable domain, completed using reference TRBV19 and TRBJ2-1, is DGGITQSPKYLFRKEGQNVTLSCEQNLNHDAMYWYRQDPGQGLRLIYYSQIVNDFQKGDIAEGYSVSREKKESFPLTVTSAQKNPTAFYLCASSTLAGAYNEQFFGPGTRLTVL.

The chain links TRBV5-6 to TRBJ2-5, with D unclear. There are 16 residues in the CDR3. Trimming removed 4 bases at V and 3 bases at J, with 19 bases between. Per germline, CDR1 SGHDT and CDR2 YYEEEE. The CDR3, as DNA: TGTGCCAGCAGCCTCGCTAGGCCGTTTTTGGAAGAGACCCAGTACTTC. As protein: CASSLARPFLEETQYF.

The gene calls are TRBV5-6 and TRBJ2-3; TRBD2 might be the D (7 bases). This CDR3 is 15 amino acids long. Between the trimmed V and J ends, which lost 4 bases and 8 bases, there was a span of 20 bases. Germline V gene data show CDR1 as SGHDT and CDR2 as YYEEEE. The CDR3 spells CASSGGGQAAGTQYF. In nucleotides, the CDR3 is TGTGCCAGCAGCGGGGGGGGGCAGGCCGCTGGTACGCAGTATTTT.

The chain joins TRBV19 to TRBJ1-1; no reliable D call. Germline CDR1 LNHDA, CDR2 SQIVND (reference sequence). This CDR3 has 13 amino acids. Trimming removed 7 bases from V and 4 bases from J, with 13 bases in between. CDR3 DNA: TGTGCCAGTATCGGGTTCCTAGGCACTGAAGCTTTCTTT. Its protein is CASIGFLGTEAFF.

V gene TRBV18 combines with J gene TRBJ2-2; D unclear. The germline V gene has CDR1 KGHSH and CDR2 LQKENI. V was shortened by 6 bases and J by 13 bases, with 12 bases between the two germline ends. This CDR3 contains 11 residues. This chain's CDR3 is CASSPQRSLFF. Written as DNA, the CDR3 is TGTGCCAGCTCCCCCCAGAGGTCGCTGTTTTTT.

The chain uses TRBV6-6 and TRBJ2-1; D call uncertain. CDR3 size: 15 residues. V gave up 4 bases and J gave up 8 bases, with 18 bases separating them. Germline V gene lookup returns CDR1 MNHNY and CDR2 SVGAGI (reference sequence). CDR3 nucleotide sequence: TGTGCCAGCAGTTCTACTTCGTCAGGCCGCGATGAGCAGTTCTTC. It yields the protein CASSSTSSGRDEQFF.

This chain uses TRBV19 with TRBJ1-1; a possible D gene is TRBD1 (5 bases). In germline, CDR1 is LNHDA, CDR2 SQIVND (reference sequence). The CDR3 has 14 residues. Trimming removed 7 bases from V and 2 bases from J, with 14 bases in between. Here the CDR3 reads CASNKGQRNTEAFF. The CDR3, as DNA: TGTGCCAGTAATAAGGGGCAGAGAAACACTGAAGCTTTCTTT.

The rearrangement uses TRBV11-3 and TRBJ2-3, with a weak D call TRBD2 (6 bases). Deletions cut 6 bases from V and 1 base from J, with 14 bases between. The germline CDR1 and CDR2 sequences are SGHNT and YENEEA. The CDR3 sequence is 15 residues long. The CDR3 region is CASSDGGWGTDTQYF. The DNA for the CDR3 is TGTGCCAGCAGTGATGGGGGGTGGGGCACAGATACGCAGTATTTT.

DNA for the CDR3: TGTGCCAGCAGCCTGCAGGGGGCTGGCACTGAAGCTTTCTTT. Encoded protein: CASSLQGAGTEAFF. The gene calls are TRBV5-5 and TRBJ1-1, with 8 bases lining up with TRBD1. The germline V gene encodes CDR1 SGHKS and CDR2 YYEKEE (reference sequence). The CDR3 is made up of 14 amino acids. V shed 4 bases and J 4 bases; nucleotides not matched to a gene: 6.

The rearrangement uses TRBV4-3 and TRBJ2-2; TRBD1 matches 8 bases. Unmatched junction bases numbered 8, after V lost 3 bases and J lost 5 bases. Germline V gene data show CDR1 as LGHNA and CDR2 as YSLEER. The CDR3 sequence is 16 residues long. The CDR3 is CASSQNRRQGTGELFF. The CDR3 DNA reads TGCGCCAGCAGCCAGAACCGGAGACAGGGGACCGGGGAGCTGTTTTTT.

The chain couples TRBV2 to TRBJ2-7; TRBD1 matches 9 bases. Germline V gene sequence: CDR1 SNHLY, CDR2 FYNNEI. With V trimmed by 7 bases and J by 0 bases, 16 bases remained unmatched. CDR3 size: 18 residues. The CDR3 sequence is CASTELQGASPTSYEQYF. As DNA, the CDR3 is TGTGCCAGCACCGAGCTACAGGGGGCGAGTCCGACCTCCTACGAGCAGTACTTC.

This clone came up once. The gene calls are TRBV5-1 and TRBJ2-1; 10 bases align to TRBD2. The CDR3 has 16 residues. J gave up 3 bases and V 1 base, and 4 bases lay outside the gene matches. Per the germline V gene, CDR1 is SGHRS and CDR2 is YFSETQ. The CDR3: CASSLRAGGNYNEQFF. The DNA for the CDR3 is TGCGCCAGCAGCTTGCGAGCGGGAGGGAACTACAATGAGCAGTTCTTC.